This T cell receptor (beta chain) was documented in a study of CXCR3-negative and CXCR3-positive naive CD8 T cells. In the study overall: A total of 130 million or so TRB reads was generated, with about 1.5 +/- 0.3 million per library.

Subsets of CD8+ T cells were each sorted in triplicate at 250,000 to 350,000 cells apiece. Whole-study results and caveats: TRB CDR3 properties served as the basis for inferring TCR strength, and surface CD5 was comparable between naive subsets. Expression of CXCR3 was partially reduced after cryopreservation, and fresh PBMCs were used in most assays.

In preparing the TRB cDNA libraries, 5' RACE with UMI labels was used. TCRdb re-called the 5' RACE reads; one entry per CDR3 protein, DNA not given. The sample holds around 57,000 distinct CDR3 sequences. As to this clonotype: Its antigen is unidentified.

This CDR3 contains 14 residues. The germline CDR1 and CDR2 sequences are SQVTM and ANQGSEA. Sequencing used memory CD8+ T cells from blood. The rearrangement uses TRBV29-1 and TRBJ2-6. The clonotype comes from a human donor in good health. Some clones in this sample may be carry-over from other donors' samples. CDR3 region: CSVLHSAGANVLTF.